This entry lists 22 T cell receptor beta chains sequenced from one sample in a study of blood T cell repertoires in COVID-19. Produced via immunoSEQ multiplex PCR; TCRdb's table is partial and in-frame only. The sample has about 150,000 clones, around 87% seen once. Sequencing input: peripheral blood. The receptor set was obtained from a man aged 45-65 years with active COVID-19.

This rearrangement joins TRBV18 to TRBJ2-3; perhaps TRBD2 as D (7 bases). The CDR3 has 16 amino acids. The ends were cut back, 0 bases at V and 5 bases at J, with 15 bases in the middle. Germline lookup yields CDR1 KGHSH and CDR2 LQKENI. CDR3 loop: CASSPPSRGGRDTQYF. The CDR3, as DNA: TGTGCCAGCTCACCACCATCTCGCGGGGGCCGAGATACGCAGTATTTT.

This clone was detected a few times. This rearrangement joins TRBV27 to TRBJ1-2; perhaps TRBD1 as D (6 bases). Germline values: CDR1 MNHEY, CDR2 SMNVEV (reference sequence). The germline V and J ends were trimmed by 10 bases and 8 bases, with 20 bases remaining between them. This CDR3 has 13 amino acids. DNA for the CDR3: TGTGCCACCCTACGGGCGGCGACAGGCGGCTACACCTTC. This sequence encodes CATLRAATGGYTF.

V usage is TRBV2 and J usage is TRBJ2-2; TRBD2 agrees at 9 bases. Germline V gene lookup returns CDR1 SNHLY and CDR2 FYNNEI. Trimming at V came to 7 bases and at J to 1 base, leaving 10 bases not matched to a gene. CDR3 length: 17 amino acids. The CDR3 DNA reads as TGTGCCAGCACCGAGGGAGCGGGGGGCCGGAACACCGGGGAGCTGTTTTTT. Its translation: CASTEGAGGRNTGELFF.

The J gene is TRBJ2-5, the V gene TRBV3-1 (or the pseudogene TRBV3-2), with TRBD1 matching 7 bases. From germline, CDR1 is LGHDT and CDR2 YNNKEL (reference sequence). The V and J ends lost 4 bases and 1 base, in that order; junction bases with no gene match: 6. The CDR3 totals 15 residues. CDR3 coding DNA: TGTGCCAGCAGCCTCCCCCGGGACAGCCAAGAGACCCAGTACTTC. This codes for CASSLPRDSQETQYF.

The rearrangement joins TRBV4-2 to TRBJ2-1; 9 bases are shared with TRBD2. The CDR3 extends over 16 amino acids. CDR1 is LGHNA, CDR2 YNFKEQ, per germline. With 4 bases clipped from V and 4 bases from J, the junction kept 8 bases outside the gene matches. CDR3 amino acids: CASSLGLAGTYNEQFF. The CDR3 coding sequence is TGTGCCAGCAGCCTGGGACTAGCAGGGACTTACAATGAGCAGTTCTTC.

A single count supports this clone. The chain combines TRBV6-5 with TRBJ1-2; D remains unclear. The CDR3 is 15 amino acids. CDR1 and CDR2 (germline): MNHEY, SVGAGI. V gave up 6 bases and J gave up 0 bases, with 14 bases separating them. The chain's CDR3 is CASRTSAGANYGYTF. In DNA, the CDR3 is TGTGCCAGCAGAACTAGTGCTGGAGCTAACTATGGCTACACCTTC.

The chain is built from TRBV9 and TRBJ2-6; TRBD2 aligns across 8 bases. Germline CDR1 and CDR2: SGDLS and YYNGEE. The CDR3 contains 18 residues. The V and J ends lost 2 bases and 0 bases, in that order; junction bases with no gene match: 7. For the CDR3, the DNA is TGTGCCAGCAGCGTGGCTCAGCGGGGGCTCTCTGGGGCCAACGTCCTGACTTTC. Amino acid sequence: CASSVAQRGLSGANVLTF.

This chain connects TRBV7-3 to TRBJ2-2, with TRBD1 matching 7 bases. The length of the CDR3 is 13 residues. Looked up from germline, CDR1 is SGHTA and CDR2 is FQGTGA. Unmatched junction bases numbered 3, after V lost 5 bases and J lost 6 bases. The CDR3 nucleotides read TGTGCCAGCAGCCGACAGGGACCCGGGGAGCTGTTTTTT. Amino acids: CASSRQGPGELFF.

V and J are TRBV9 and TRBJ1-4; D might be TRBD1 (6 bases). CDR1 and CDR2 from the germline V gene are SGDLS and YYNGEE. The V gene lost 3 bases and the J gene lost 0 bases, with 9 bases spanning the gap. This CDR3 is built from 15 residues. CDR3 loop: CASSGGPATNEKLFF. The CDR3 DNA sequence: TGTGCCAGCAGCGGGGGGCCGGCAACTAATGAAAAACTGTTTTTT.

The chain couples TRBV6-4 to TRBJ1-6; 7 nucleotides match TRBD1. This CDR3 region has 16 residues. CDR1 is MRHNA, CDR2 SNTAGT, per germline. V lost 5 bases and J lost 1; bases outside the gene matches: 5. CDR3 region: CASSPTGLSYNSPLHF. The CDR3 DNA reads as TGTGCCAGCAGTCCGACAGGGTTGTCCTATAATTCACCCCTCCACTTT.

This clone was detected only once. The chain has TRBV3-1 (or the pseudogene TRBV3-2) and TRBJ2-1; 7 positions agree with TRBD2. V lost 6 bases and J lost 4; bases outside the gene matches: 9. Germline V lookup: CDR1 LGHDT, CDR2 YNNKEL (reference sequence). The CDR3 spans 15 residues. This CDR3 reads CASRIGGGFYNEQFF. Written as DNA, the CDR3 is TGTGCCAGCAGAATTGGCGGGGGTTTTTACAATGAGCAGTTCTTC.

The chain has TRBV9 and TRBJ2-1; 10 positions match TRBD2. The CDR3 runs to 17 residues. The V gene's germline CDR1 is SGDLS and CDR2 YYNGEE. V lost 4 bases, J lost 2 bases, and 9 bases stayed unmatched. The CDR3 loop is CASSPRGSGGAYNEQFF. The CDR3 DNA is TGTGCCAGCAGCCCCCGGGGCAGCGGGGGGGCCTACAATGAGCAGTTCTTC.

The V and J genes are TRBV7-2 and TRBJ1-3; tentative D call: TRBD1 (6 bases). V lost 5 bases, J lost 3 bases, and 11 bases lay in between. Germline-derived CDR1 and CDR2 are SGHTA and FQGNSA. The CDR3 has 14 amino acids. Here the CDR3 reads CASSPQGFGNTIYF. CDR3 DNA sequence: TGTGCCAGCAGCCCACAGGGTTTTGGAAACACCATATATTTT.

The chain is built from TRBV7-6 and TRBJ2-2, with D perhaps TRBD2 (5 bases). The CDR3 has 15 residues. In germline, CDR1 is SGHVS, CDR2 FNYEAQ. V was clipped by 5 bases and J by 5 bases, with 15 bases between them. The CDR3, as DNA: TGTGCCAGCAGCCCAACGACCTCGGGGACCGGGGAGCTGTTTTTT. Protein: CASSPTTSGTGELFF.

J is TRBJ1-2 and V is TRBV28, with D hard to call. This CDR3 is 12 amino acids long. CDR1 is MDHEN, CDR2 SYDVKM, per germline. Trimming pared 6 bases from V and 5 bases from J, leaving 10 bases between. The CDR3 protein is CASSRGDYGYTF. DNA for the CDR3: TGTGCCAGCAGCCGGGGAGATTATGGCTACACCTTC.

This clone was found once. The chain is built from TRBV6-5 and TRBJ1-1; D uncertain. The CDR3 length is 14 residues. Germline values: CDR1 MNHEY, CDR2 SVGAGI. Trimming stripped 8 bases from V and 6 bases from J, with 19 bases between. CDR3 protein: CASFQSGSRAEAFF. CDR3 sequence (DNA): TGTGCCAGCTTTCAAAGCGGGTCTAGGGCTGAAGCTTTCTTT.

The rearrangement joins TRBV19 to TRBJ1-5; TRBD1 matches at 8 bases. The V segment lost 6 bases and the J segment 5 bases; nucleotides outside the gene matches: 9. This CDR3 is built from 15 residues. Looked up from germline, CDR1 is LNHDA and CDR2 is SQIVND (reference sequence). The CDR3 here is CASRRQGTRDQPQHF. CDR3 DNA: TGTGCCAGTAGAAGACAGGGGACGAGGGATCAGCCCCAGCATTTT. The variable domain in full, with the rest retrieved from reference TRBV19 and TRBJ1-5, is DGGITQSPKYLFRKEGQNVTLSCEQNLNHDAMYWYRQDPGQGLRLIYYSQIVNDFQKGDIAEGYSVSREKKESFPLTVTSAQKNPTAFYLCASRRQGTRDQPQHFGDGTRLSIL.

The chain links TRBV11-3 to TRBJ2-1; D is perhaps TRBD1 (6 bases). V lost 0 bases and J lost 15, with 12 bases in between. Germline loops: CDR1 SGHNT, CDR2 YENEEA. CDR3 length equals 12 residues. The CDR3 reads CASSLDGDKLFF. The CDR3 DNA reads TGTGCCAGCAGCTTAGACGGGGACAAGCTGTTCTTC.

V usage is TRBV6-2 or TRBV6-3 and J usage is TRBJ2-1; 11 bases are shared with TRBD2. This CDR3 has 16 amino acids. Germline CDR1 reads MNHEY; CDR2 reads SVGEGT. The ends lost 2 bases at V and 5 bases at J; junction bases unmatched: 5. The CDR3 region is CASSYRLAGGHNEQFF. Here the CDR3 DNA reads TGTGCCAGCAGTTACCGGCTAGCGGGGGGTCACAATGAGCAGTTCTTC.

The gene calls are TRBV6-4 and TRBJ2-1; 9 bases fit TRBD1. V shed 4 bases and J 7 bases; nucleotides not matched to a gene: 8. The CDR3 contains 15 residues. CDR1 is MRHNA, CDR2 SNTAGT, per germline. The CDR3, as DNA: TGTGCCAGCAGTGTGCGGGGACAGGGTTGGAATGAGCAGTTCTTC. It encodes CASSVRGQGWNEQFF.

The J gene is TRBJ1-1, the V gene TRBV2; D possibly corresponds to TRBD1 (5 bases). The V and J ends lost 9 bases and 4 bases respectively, with 18 bases between them. The CDR3 loop spans 14 amino acids. Germline V lookup: CDR1 SNHLY, CDR2 FYNNEI. Here the CDR3 reads CARTVWAGGTEAFF. In DNA form, the CDR3 reads TGTGCCAGGACAGTCTGGGCGGGGGGCACTGAAGCTTTCTTT.

The chain joins TRBV7-9 to TRBJ2-7; 10 bases are a match to TRBD1. J was trimmed by 2 bases and V by 5 bases; bases with no gene match: 6. The CDR3 has 15 amino acids. Per the germline V gene, CDR1 is SEHNR and CDR2 is FQNEAQ (reference sequence). The CDR3 spells CASSRDRGLPYEQYF. The CDR3 DNA reads TGTGCCAGCAGCCGCGACAGGGGGCTTCCCTACGAGCAGTACTTC.